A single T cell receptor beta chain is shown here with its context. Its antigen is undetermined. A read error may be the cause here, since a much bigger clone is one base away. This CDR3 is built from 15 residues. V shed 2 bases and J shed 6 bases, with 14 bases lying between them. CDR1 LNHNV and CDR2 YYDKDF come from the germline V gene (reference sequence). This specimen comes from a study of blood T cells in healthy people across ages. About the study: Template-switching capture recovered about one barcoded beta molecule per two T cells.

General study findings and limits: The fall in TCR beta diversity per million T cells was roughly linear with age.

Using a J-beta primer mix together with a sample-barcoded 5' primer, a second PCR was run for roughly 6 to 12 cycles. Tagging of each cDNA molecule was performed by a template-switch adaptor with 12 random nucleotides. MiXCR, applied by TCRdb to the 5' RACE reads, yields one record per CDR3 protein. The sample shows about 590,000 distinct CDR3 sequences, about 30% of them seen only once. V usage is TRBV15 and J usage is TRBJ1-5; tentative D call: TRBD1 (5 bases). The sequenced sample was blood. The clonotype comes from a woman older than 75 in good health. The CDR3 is CATSRPQGAGQPQHF. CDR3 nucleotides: TGTGCCACCAGCAGACCCCAGGGAGCAGGTCAGCCCCAGCATTTT.